This T cell receptor (beta chain) originates from a study of shared clonotypes between healthy human individuals. It was CD45RO-negative cells, positively selected for CCR7, that made up naive CD8 cells, with terminally differentiated effector memory CD45RA+ cells excluded. The method was immunoSEQ multiplex PCR; TCRdb's version includes in-frame clones alone and lacks a portion of them. The sample carries about 800,000 clones, around 96% recorded once. Trimming took 2 bases from V and 2 from J; bases not matched to a gene: 6. The CDR3 covers 15 residues. Germline-derived CDR1 and CDR2 are GTSNPN and SVGIG (reference sequence).

The specimen sequenced was naive CD8+ T cells sorted from blood. The receptor was derived from a young man in good health. This chain uses TRBV30 with TRBJ2-1, with 7 nucleotides matching TRBD2. CDR3 protein: CAWSRRERPYNEQFF. Written as DNA, the CDR3 is TGTGCCTGGAGTAGGCGGGAGCGCCCCTACAATGAGCAGTTCTTC.